This TCR beta chain was identified during a study of cytomegalovirus exposure and HLA in healthy donors. Overall study findings and caveats: The productive fraction for most TCR beta V segments was about 87% or about 30% in an earlier analysis. After further analysis at a later stage, 16,951 TCR beta sequences were associated with HLA alleles at 0.05 false discovery rate.

Regarding this clone: The target antigen is unknown.

Amplification used 60 Vbeta primers and 13 Jbeta primers. Produced via immunoSEQ multiplex PCR; TCRdb's table is partial and in-frame only. Here the sample spans about 160,000 clones, roughly 80% being singletons. The CDR3 extends over 15 amino acids. Germline V lookup: CDR1 SGHVS, CDR2 FQNEAQ. The V and J ends lost 5 bases and 10 bases, in that order; junction bases with no gene match: 9. The receptor comes from a female donor in good health and CMV-seronegative. Sequencing used PBMCs. V usage is TRBV7-8 and J usage is TRBJ2-1; TRBD2 agrees at 12 bases. The DNA of the CDR3 is TGTGCCAGCAGCACTAGCGGGGGGCCGCCCCTGGAGCAGTTCTTC. Its translation: CASSTSGGPPLEQFF.